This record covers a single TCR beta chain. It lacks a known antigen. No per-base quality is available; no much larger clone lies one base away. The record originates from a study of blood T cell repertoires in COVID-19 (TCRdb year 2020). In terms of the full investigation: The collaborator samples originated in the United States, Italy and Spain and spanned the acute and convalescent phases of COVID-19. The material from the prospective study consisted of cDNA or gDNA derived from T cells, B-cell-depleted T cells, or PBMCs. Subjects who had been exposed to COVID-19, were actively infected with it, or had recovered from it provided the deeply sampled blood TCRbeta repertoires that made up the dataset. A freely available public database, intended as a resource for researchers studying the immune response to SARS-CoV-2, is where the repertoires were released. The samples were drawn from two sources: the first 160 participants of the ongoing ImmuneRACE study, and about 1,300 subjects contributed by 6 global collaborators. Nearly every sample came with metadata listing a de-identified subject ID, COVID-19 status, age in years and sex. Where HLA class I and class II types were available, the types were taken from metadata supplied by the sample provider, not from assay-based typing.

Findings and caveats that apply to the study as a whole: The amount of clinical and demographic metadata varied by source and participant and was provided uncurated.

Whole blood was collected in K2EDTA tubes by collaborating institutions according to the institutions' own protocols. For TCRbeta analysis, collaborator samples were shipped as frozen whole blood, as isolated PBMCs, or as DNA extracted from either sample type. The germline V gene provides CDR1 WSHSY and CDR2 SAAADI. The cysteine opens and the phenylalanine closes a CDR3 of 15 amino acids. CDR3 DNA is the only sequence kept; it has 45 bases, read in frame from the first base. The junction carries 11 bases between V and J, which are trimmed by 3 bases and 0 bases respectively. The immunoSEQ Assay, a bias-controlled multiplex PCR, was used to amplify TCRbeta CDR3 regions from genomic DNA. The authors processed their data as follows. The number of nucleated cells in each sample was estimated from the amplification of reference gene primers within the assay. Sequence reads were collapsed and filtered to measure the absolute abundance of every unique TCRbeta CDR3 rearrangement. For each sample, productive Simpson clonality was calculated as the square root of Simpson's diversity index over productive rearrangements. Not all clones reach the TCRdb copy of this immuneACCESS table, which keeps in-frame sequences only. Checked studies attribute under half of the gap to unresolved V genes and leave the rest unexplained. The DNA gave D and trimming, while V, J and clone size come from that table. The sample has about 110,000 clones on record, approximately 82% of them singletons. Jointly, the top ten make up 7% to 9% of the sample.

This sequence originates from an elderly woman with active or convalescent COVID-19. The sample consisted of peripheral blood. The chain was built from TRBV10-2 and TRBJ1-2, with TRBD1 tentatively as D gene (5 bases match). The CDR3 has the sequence CASSDPRQTNYGYTF. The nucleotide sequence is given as TGCGCCAGCAGTGATCCTAGACAGACTAACTATGGCTACACCTTC.